The 27 T cell receptor beta chains given below trace back to one sample, sequenced in a study of blood T cell repertoires in COVID-19. Repertoires were generated with immunoSEQ multiplex PCR, while TCRdb's copy carries only in-frame clones and drops some. The repertoire holds 97,000 or so clones, 84% seen once, with 8.5% to 10% in the top ten. Source material: peripheral blood. The receptors here all came from a man aged 40-49 years with active or convalescent COVID-19.

V and J are TRBV30 and TRBJ1-2, with D hard to call. V was pared by 0 bases and J by 8 bases, with 10 bases between. Germline V gene data show CDR1 as GTSNPN and CDR2 as SVGIG (reference sequence). The CDR3 sequence is 12 residues long. The CDR3 DNA is TGTGCCTGGAGTGTAGGCAGGCACGGCTACACCTTC. As protein: CAWSVGRHGYTF.

The CDR3 bases are TGTGCCAGTAGTATAGGCCTGGTTGAGGGCTACACCTTC. Protein: CASSIGLVEGYTF. This chain joins TRBV19 and TRBJ1-2; D not certain. The CDR3 runs to 13 residues. Germline V lookup: CDR1 LNHDA, CDR2 SQIVND (reference sequence). V was pared by 1 base and J by 8 bases, with 11 bases between.

The chain couples TRBV30 to TRBJ2-5; D might be TRBD2 (7 bases). The CDR3 is made up of 14 amino acids. Trimming shortened V by 0 bases and J by 4 bases, and 12 bases separated the two germline ends. Looked up from germline, CDR1 is GTSNPN and CDR2 is SVGIG (reference sequence). CDR3 protein: CAWSVGGGLETQYF. CDR3 in DNA: TGTGCCTGGAGTGTTGGGGGGGGCCTAGAGACCCAGTACTTC.

The chain uses TRBV19 and TRBJ1-1; 7 bases fit TRBD1. The CDR3 is 9 amino acids. J was trimmed by 11 bases and V by 11 bases; bases with no gene match: 5. The V gene's germline CDR1 is LNHDA and CDR2 SQIVND (reference sequence). The CDR3 spells CASGGKAFF. The CDR3, as DNA: TGTGCCTCAGGGGGTAAGGCTTTCTTT.

J is TRBJ2-1 and V is TRBV7-2, with 7 bases identical to TRBD1. The V gene's germline CDR1 is SGHTA and CDR2 FQGNSA. This CDR3 spans 13 amino acids. The V gene end was trimmed by 4 bases and the J gene end by 7 bases; junction bases not matched to a gene: 4. This CDR3 is CASSWDSYNEQFF. The CDR3 DNA reads as TGTGCCAGCAGCTGGGACAGCTATAATGAGCAGTTCTTC.

CDR3 sequence reads: CASSLGGNQRETQYF. Here the CDR3 DNA reads TGTGCCAGCAGCTTGGGAGGGAACCAAAGGGAGACCCAGTACTTC. V is TRBV5-5 and J is TRBJ2-5; a weak D match, TRBD2 (5 bases). This CDR3 is built from 15 residues. Trimming took off 0 bases at V and 5 bases at J, with 14 bases between the two ends. Per the germline V gene, CDR1 is SGHKS and CDR2 is YYEKEE (reference sequence).

This clone counts as medium-sized. The chain joins TRBV14 to TRBJ1-6; D may be TRBD1 (5 bases). CDR1 is SGHDN, CDR2 FVKESK, per germline. The germline V and J ends were trimmed by 1 base and 7 bases, with 14 bases remaining between them. The CDR3 spans 16 residues. The CDR3 DNA follows: TGTGCCAGCAGCCAAGCGCACAGGACATCGAATTCACCCCTCCACTTT. This encodes CASSQAHRTSNSPLHF.

This clone was observed once. The J gene is TRBJ2-2, the V gene TRBV24-1; the D gene is possibly TRBD1 (5 bases). The V end was cut by 3 bases, the J end by 6 bases, with 10 bases between. CDR1 is KGHDR and CDR2 is SFDVKD in the germline V gene. This CDR3 region has 14 residues. CDR3 protein: CATSDLSGSGELFF. In DNA form, the CDR3 reads TGTGCCACCAGTGATCTCTCAGGGTCCGGGGAGCTGTTTTTT.

The chain couples TRBV29-1 to TRBJ1-6, with 11 bases aligning to TRBD1. The CDR3 sequence is 16 residues long. Germline CDR1 is SQVTM and CDR2 is ANQGSEA. The V and J ends lost 0 bases and 10 bases, in that order; junction bases with no gene match: 8. CDR3 nucleotide sequence: TGCAGCGTTGAAGATCGTCTGGACAGGGGGCTGTCACCCCTCCACTTT. Translated, it gives CSVEDRLDRGLSPLHF.

The CDR3 sequence is CASSQTSGSYNEQFF. The DNA for the CDR3 is TGTGCCAGCAGCCAAACTAGTGGCTCCTACAATGAGCAGTTCTTC. V gene TRBV14 combines with J gene TRBJ2-1; D might be TRBD2 (5 bases). Trimming removed 2 bases at V and 0 bases at J, with 8 bases between. The germline gives CDR1 SGHDN, CDR2 FVKESK. The CDR3 sequence is 15 residues long.

The chain recombines TRBV28 with TRBJ1-2, with D perhaps TRBD1 (5 bases). V lost 8 bases and J lost 0, with 7 bases in between. This CDR3 has 12 amino acids. From germline, CDR1 is MDHEN and CDR2 SYDVKM. In DNA form, the CDR3 reads TGTGCCAGCGAGACAGCTAACTATGGCTACACCTTC. Encoded protein: CASETANYGYTF.

The chain links TRBV6-5 to TRBJ2-7; the D gene is possibly TRBD1 (5 bases). V gave up 4 bases and J gave up 1 base, with 11 bases separating them. CDR1 and CDR2 (germline): MNHEY, SVGAGI. The CDR3 has 14 residues. The CDR3 coding sequence is TGTGCCAGCAGTTCGACAGCCTCATCCTACGAGCAGTACTTC. It encodes CASSSTASSYEQYF.

The CDR3 DNA is TGTGCCAGCAGCTTAGGACAGAGCAATCAGCCCCAGCATTTT. Encoded protein: CASSLGQSNQPQHF. The chain joins TRBV7-2 to TRBJ1-5; D perhaps matches TRBD1 (5 bases). This CDR3 comprises 14 residues. Germline-derived CDR1 and CDR2 are SGHTA and FQGNSA. The V gene lost 1 base and the J gene lost 1 base, with 5 bases spanning the gap.

The chain links TRBV3-1 (or the pseudogene TRBV3-2) to TRBJ1-4; D may be TRBD1 (5 bases). V gave up 2 bases and J gave up 4 bases, with 11 bases separating them. Per the germline V gene, CDR1 is LGHDT and CDR2 is YNNKEL (reference sequence). CDR3 length equals 15 residues. CDR3 protein: CASSQSGALNEKLFF. The CDR3 DNA is TGTGCCAGCAGCCAAAGCGGGGCTCTTAATGAAAAACTGTTTTTT.

The V gene is TRBV7-6, the J gene TRBJ2-2; TRBD1 might be the D (6 bases). The CDR3 runs 15 residues. Trimming removed 4 bases from V and 7 bases from J, with 16 bases in between. Looked up from germline, CDR1 is SGHVS and CDR2 is FNYEAQ. The CDR3: CASSSAMGALGELFF. Here the CDR3 DNA reads TGTGCCAGCAGCTCCGCTATGGGGGCACTCGGGGAGCTGTTTTTT.

V usage is TRBV5-6 and J usage is TRBJ1-1; D is unclear. The germline V and J ends were trimmed by 2 bases and 4 bases, with 15 bases remaining between them. CDR3 length equals 15 residues. Germline lookup yields CDR1 SGHDT and CDR2 YYEEEE. The CDR3 sequence is CASSLRRAKGTEAFF. DNA for the CDR3: TGTGCCAGCAGCTTAAGGAGGGCGAAGGGCACTGAAGCTTTCTTT. Full variable domain (outside the CDR3, taken from reference TRBV5-6 and TRBJ1-1): DAGVTQSPTHLIKTRGQQVTLRCSPKSGHDTVSWYQQALGQGPQFIFQYYEEEERQRGNFPDRFSGHQFPNYSSELNVNALLLGDSALYLCASSLRRAKGTEAFFGQGTRLTVV.

The chain has TRBV6-2 or TRBV6-3 and TRBJ2-7; 8 bases line up with TRBD1. The CDR3 consists of 16 residues. Germline V gene lookup returns CDR1 MNHEY and CDR2 SVGEGT. Germline trimming cut 5 bases from V and 1 base from J; bases unmatched to any gene: 10. The CDR3 DNA reads TGTGCCAGCAGTATCCCCGACAGGGGATCATCCTACGAGCAGTACTTC. Residues: CASSIPDRGSSYEQYF.

The chain links TRBV7-3 to TRBJ1-1; D is uncertain. The ends were cut back, 1 base at V and 2 bases at J, with 5 bases in the middle. Germline lookup yields CDR1 SGHTA and CDR2 FQGTGA. This CDR3 is 13 amino acids long. The CDR3 bases are TGTGCCAGCAGCTTAAGGCCCAACACTGAAGCTTTCTTT. This gives the protein CASSLRPNTEAFF.

In DNA form, the CDR3 reads TGTGCCAGCTCACCTATGGCAGGGCTAGAGTCACCCCTCCACTTT. It codes for CASSPMAGLESPLHF. The chain recombines TRBV18 with TRBJ1-6; TRBD1 might be the D (5 bases). The germline gives CDR1 KGHSH, CDR2 LQKENI. Trimming removed 3 bases at V and 10 bases at J, with 16 bases between. This CDR3 spans 15 amino acids.

This clone was counted a few times. The chain couples TRBV28 to TRBJ1-3; D call uncertain. CDR1 is MDHEN and CDR2 is SYDVKM in the germline V gene. The ends were cut back, 8 bases at V and 1 base at J, with 6 bases in the middle. This CDR3 has 12 amino acids. This CDR3 reads CASHGSGNTIYF. The CDR3 DNA sequence: TGTGCCAGCCACGGGTCTGGAAACACCATATATTTT.

The chain has TRBV29-1 and TRBJ2-7, with 8 bases aligning to TRBD1. Germline V gene data show CDR1 as SQVTM and CDR2 as ANQGSEA. This CDR3 has 14 amino acids. V gave up 7 bases and J gave up 2 bases; unmatched junction bases: 10. The DNA for the CDR3 is TGCAGCGCTCACGGACAGGGCGATCCCTACGAGCAGTACTTC. Protein sequence: CSAHGQGDPYEQYF.

The sample holds a few counts of this clone. The chain couples TRBV12-3 or TRBV12-4 to TRBJ1-5; maybe TRBD1 (5 bases). V was cut by 5 bases and J by 5 bases, with 10 bases left in between. The CDR3 contains 13 residues. This chain's CDR3 is CASSTRVDQPQHF. The CDR3 nucleotides read TGTGCCAGCAGTACCAGGGTGGATCAGCCCCAGCATTTT.

The V call is TRBV6-5, the J call TRBJ1-2; TRBD1 might be the D (5 bases). The CDR3 has 15 residues. Germline V lookup: CDR1 MNHEY, CDR2 SVGAGI. Trimming took off 5 bases at V and 6 bases at J, with 19 bases between the two ends. The CDR3 loop reads CASSTPARGGDGYTF. The CDR3 DNA reads TGTGCCAGCAGTACCCCAGCTAGGGGAGGCGATGGCTACACCTTC.

The V and J genes are TRBV19 and TRBJ1-5, with D hard to call. The V gene lost 8 bases and the J gene lost 4 bases, with 15 bases spanning the gap. Looked up from germline, CDR1 is LNHDA and CDR2 is SQIVND (reference sequence). The CDR3 spans 14 residues. The CDR3 reads CASREAGGNQPQHF. CDR3 nucleotide sequence: TGTGCCAGTCGGGAGGCAGGAGGGAATCAGCCCCAGCATTTT.

This chain connects TRBV12-5 to TRBJ1-6; D call uncertain. The germline gives CDR1 LGHNT, CDR2 FRNRAP. This CDR3 is built from 12 residues. V was trimmed by 4 bases and J by 12 bases, leaving 10 bases between them. CDR3 amino acids: CASGSFDKPLHF. The CDR3 coding sequence is TGTGCTAGTGGTTCCTTTGACAAACCCCTCCACTTT.

This chain connects TRBV19 to TRBJ1-2; 8 bases align to TRBD1. V lost 5 bases to trimming and J lost 4 bases; unmatched junction nucleotides: 9. Germline CDR1 LNHDA, CDR2 SQIVND (reference sequence). This CDR3 comprises 15 residues. CDR3 bases: TGTGCCAGTAGTCCCAGGACAGGGAACGTCTATGGCTACACCTTC. It specifies CASSPRTGNVYGYTF.

This clone is a singleton in its sample. A junction boundary mismatches the germline segment, possibly from a read error. This sequence joins TRBV7-2 and TRBJ2-5; the match to TRBD2 covers 8 bases. The CDR3 has 14 residues. Per the germline V gene, CDR1 is SGHTA and CDR2 is FQGNSA. Written as DNA, the CDR3 is TGTGCCAGCAGCCTAGCGGGCCTGATGGAGACCCAGTACTTC. Residues: CASSLAGLMETQYF.